This TCR beta chain was identified in a study of blood T cell repertoires in COVID-19. Libraries were prepared by immunoSEQ multiplex PCR; TCRdb keeps only in-frame clonotypes and omits some of them. The table shows approximately 310,000 clones, with roughly 91% occurring only once. Germline-derived CDR1 and CDR2 are LGHNA and YNFKEQ. The ends were cut back, 0 bases at V and 0 bases at J, with 11 bases in the middle. This CDR3 region has 16 residues. This rearrangement joins TRBV4-2 to TRBJ1-2, with TRBD1 as a possible D gene (6 bases). This clonotype was sampled from a man aged 45 to 65 with active or convalescent COVID-19. The sequenced sample consisted of peripheral blood. The CDR3 DNA reads TGTGCCAGCAGCCAAGATCAGGGGACCCCTAACTATGGCTACACCTTC. Protein sequence: CASSQDQGTPNYGYTF.